Listed here are 9 T cell receptor beta chains from one sample, sequenced in a study of patients and donors after allogeneic stem cell transplantation. From the RT-PCR reads, TCRdb called clonotypes with MiXCR, one entry per CDR3 protein. The sample records roughly 41,000 distinct CDR3 sequences, 25% to 40% being singletons. The source material was blood, either unsorted or a sorted T cell fraction (not recorded which). The receptor source for this set is a human donor who was either an allogeneic HSCT recipient or a stem cell or donor lymphocyte infusion donor (not recorded which). It is not recorded whose cells these are; they may come from a transplant donor.

The genes are TRBV27 and TRBJ1-5, with D unclear. The CDR3 is 19 residues long. The germline V and J ends were trimmed by 1 base and 3 bases, with 22 bases remaining between them. CDR1 and CDR2 from the germline V gene are MNHEY and SMNVEV (reference sequence). CDR3 protein: CASSLFPVVAGGNNQPQHF. CDR3 nucleotide sequence: TGTGCCAGCAGTTTATTCCCCGTTGTTGCGGGAGGGAACAATCAGCCCCAGCATTTT.

This clonotype was observed a few times. This chain joins TRBV29-1 and TRBJ2-7; a weak D match, TRBD2 (5 bases). V was trimmed by 6 bases and J by 5 bases, leaving 23 bases between them. Germline V gene lookup returns CDR1 SQVTM and CDR2 ANQGSEA. The CDR3 extends over 15 amino acids. CDR3 amino acids: CSVAPRLTERNEQYF. CDR3 nucleotides: TGCAGCGTGGCCCCCCGACTAACCGAAAGAAACGAGCAGTACTTC.

Ten or more counts support this clonotype. J is TRBJ1-1 and V is TRBV2, with D possibly being TRBD1 (5 bases). The germline gives CDR1 SNHLY, CDR2 FYNNEI. The CDR3 extends over 12 amino acids. Deletions cut 11 bases from V and 5 bases from J, with 15 bases between. The CDR3 sequence: CARSKGPTEAFF. The CDR3 bases are TGTGCCCGCTCCAAGGGACCGACTGAAGCTTTCTTT.

This clonotype was seen more than once but under ten times. The chain employs TRBV29-1 and TRBJ2-7; 7 nucleotides agree with TRBD2. The ends lost 5 bases at V and 7 bases at J; junction bases unmatched: 11. This CDR3 is 13 amino acids long. Per the germline V gene, CDR1 is SQVTM and CDR2 is ANQGSEA. CDR3 in DNA: TGCAGCGTTTACGTGAAGCGGGGATGGGAGCAGTACTTC. Its protein product is CSVYVKRGWEQYF.

The chain employs TRBV7-6 and TRBJ2-3, with 13 bases that match TRBD2. The CDR3 is made up of 17 amino acids. The junction had 9 bases not matched to a gene; V was cut back by 5 bases and J by 4 bases. CDR1 and CDR2 (germline): SGHVS, FNYEAQ. The CDR3 DNA is TGTGCCAGCAGCCTTAGACTAGCGGGAGGTAGCTCAGATACGCAGTATTTT. Amino acid sequence: CASSLRLAGGSSDTQYF.

The V call is TRBV28, the J call TRBJ2-5; a possible D gene is TRBD2 (6 bases). V was shortened by 4 bases and J by 1 base, with 10 bases between the two germline ends. Germline assignment: CDR1 MDHEN and CDR2 SYDVKM. This CDR3 spans 14 amino acids. This chain's CDR3 is CASSSSGVQETQYF. The CDR3 region has the DNA TGTGCCAGCAGTTCCTCGGGAGTCCAAGAGACCCAGTACTTC.

This sequence joins TRBV20-1 and TRBJ2-7, with D possibly being TRBD1 (5 bases). Germline CDR1 is DFQATT and CDR2 is SNEGSKA (reference sequence). V was shortened by 1 base and J by 3 bases, with 13 bases between the two germline ends. The CDR3 totals 14 residues. CDR3 sequence reads: CSARGRQRYYEQYF. CDR3 in DNA: TGCAGTGCTAGAGGCAGACAGCGTTACTACGAGCAGTACTTC.

The chain combines TRBV6-5 with TRBJ2-6; no reliable D call. There are 18 residues in the CDR3. In germline, CDR1 is MNHEY, CDR2 SVGAGI. V was pared by 6 bases and J by 0 bases, with 18 bases between. The CDR3 sequence: CASSPISRLHSGANVLTF. CDR3 nucleotides: TGTGCCAGCAGCCCAATATCCAGGCTGCACTCTGGGGCCAACGTCCTGACTTTC.

In its sample, this clonotype was seen many times. The chain carries TRBV7-2 and TRBJ2-4, with D possibly being TRBD2 (6 bases). The ends were cut back, 1 base at V and 0 bases at J, with 7 bases in the middle. The CDR3 runs 15 residues. Germline CDR1 reads SGHTA; CDR2 reads FQGNSA. CDR3 region: CASSLGGLAKNIQYF. CDR3 nucleotide sequence: TGTGCCAGCAGCTTAGGGGGACTAGCCAAAAACATTCAGTACTTC.